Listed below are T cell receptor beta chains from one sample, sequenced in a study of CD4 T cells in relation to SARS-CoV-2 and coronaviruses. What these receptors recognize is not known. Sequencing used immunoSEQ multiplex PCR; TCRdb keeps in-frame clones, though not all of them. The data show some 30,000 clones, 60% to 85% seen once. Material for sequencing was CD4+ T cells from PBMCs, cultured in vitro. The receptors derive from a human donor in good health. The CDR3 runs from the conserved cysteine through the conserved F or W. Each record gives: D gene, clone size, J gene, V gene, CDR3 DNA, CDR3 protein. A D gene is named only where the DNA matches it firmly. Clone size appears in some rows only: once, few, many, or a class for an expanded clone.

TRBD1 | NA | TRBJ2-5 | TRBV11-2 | TGTGCCAGCAGCTTAGGTAACAGGGGAAGAGAGACCCAGTACTTC | CASSLGNRGRETQYF
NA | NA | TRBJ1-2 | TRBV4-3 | TGCGCCAGCAGCCACCTGGTAGAACCCTATGGCTACACCTTC | CASSHLVEPYGYTF
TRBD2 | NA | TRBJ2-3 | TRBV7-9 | TGTGCCAGCAGCCTAAGCGGGGGAAACACAGATACGCAGTATTTT | CASSLSGGNTDTQYF
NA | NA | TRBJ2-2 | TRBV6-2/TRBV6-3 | TGTGCCAGCAGTTCCGGCAGTGATACCGGGGAGCTGTTTTTT | CASSSGSDTGELFF
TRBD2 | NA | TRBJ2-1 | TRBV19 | TGTGCCAGTACCGCGGGAGGGGCCCGATCGTTCTTC | CASTAGGARSFF
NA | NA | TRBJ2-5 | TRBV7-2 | TGTGCCAGCAGCTTGATGAAAGAGACCCAGTACTTC | CASSLMKETQYF
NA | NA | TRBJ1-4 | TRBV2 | TGTGCCAGCAGTCCAGGGGAGGGGGAAAAACTGTTTTTT | CASSPGEGEKLFF
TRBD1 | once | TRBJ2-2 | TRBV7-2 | TGTGCCAGCAGCCCCCGGACAGGGGAGGTTAACACCGGGGAGCTGTTTTTT | CASSPRTGEVNTGELFF
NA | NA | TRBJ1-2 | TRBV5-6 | TGTGCCAGCAGCTTGCTCGACGGAATCACAAACTATGGCTACACCTTC | CASSLLDGITNYGYTF
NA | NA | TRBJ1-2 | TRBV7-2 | TGTGCCAGCAGCTTAGGGGACGGGACCCCAAAGGGCTACACCTTC | CASSLGDGTPKGYTF
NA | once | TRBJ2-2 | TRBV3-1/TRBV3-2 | TGTGCCAGCAGCCAAGCAATTGGGGAGCTGTTTTTT | CASSQAIGELFF
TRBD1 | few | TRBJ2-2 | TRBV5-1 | TGCGCCAGCAGCTTGGATGGACAGGGGAACACCGGGGAGCTGTTTTTT | CASSLDGQGNTGELFF
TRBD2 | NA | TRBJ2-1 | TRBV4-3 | TGCGCCAGCAGCCATGAGACTAGCGGGAGGGCCAATGAGCAGTTCTTC | CASSHETSGRANEQFF
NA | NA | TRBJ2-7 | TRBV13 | TGTGCCAGCAGCTTAAATGGACTTTACGAGCAGTACTTC | CASSLNGLYEQYF
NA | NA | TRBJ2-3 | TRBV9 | TGTGCCAGCACCATGACCGGACGGGGCACAGATACGCAGTATTTT | CASTMTGRGTDTQYF
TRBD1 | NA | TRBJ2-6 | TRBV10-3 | TGTGCCATCAGTGACCCCCGACAGGGGGCCACCTCTGGGGCCAACGTCCTGACTTTC | CAISDPRQGATSGANVLTF
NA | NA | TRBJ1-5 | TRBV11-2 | TGTGCCAGCAGCTTAGATCAAGTTGGCCAGCCCCAGCATTTT | CASSLDQVGQPQHF
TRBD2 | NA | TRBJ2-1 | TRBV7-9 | TGTGCCAGCAGCTTAGCGGGAGGGAGAGGTAATGAGCAGTTCTTC | CASSLAGGRGNEQFF
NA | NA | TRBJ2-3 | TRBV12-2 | TGTGCAAGTCGCTTAGGGGGGACTAGCGGGAGGGCCCAGGATACGCAGTATTTT | CASRLGGTSGRAQDTQYF
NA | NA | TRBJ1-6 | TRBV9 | TGTGCCAGCAGCCCATCGGACATAGGGGATTCACCCCTCCACTTT | CASSPSDIGDSPLHF
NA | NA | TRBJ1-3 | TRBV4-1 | TGCGCCAGCAGCCAAGGCGCGGGGGCCACTGGAAACACCATATATTTT | CASSQGAGATGNTIYF
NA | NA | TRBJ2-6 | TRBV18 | TGTGCCAGCTCACCACAAAGTCCGATCTCTGGGGCCAACGTCCTGACTTTC | CASSPQSPISGANVLTF
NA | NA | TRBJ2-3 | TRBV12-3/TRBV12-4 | TGTGCCAGCAGTTTGTCCAGGTATACGCAGTATTTT | CASSLSRYTQYF
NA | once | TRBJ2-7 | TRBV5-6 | TGTGCCAGCAGCATGGCCGGGACACCTGTAGAGCAGTACTTC | CASSMAGTPVEQYF
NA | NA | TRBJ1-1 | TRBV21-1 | TGTGCCAGCAGCAGTCCTACGCTACAGGGGACTGAAGCTTTCTTT | CASSSPTLQGTEAFF
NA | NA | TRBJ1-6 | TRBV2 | TGTGCCAGCAGTCCAGGTTCACCCCTCCACTTT | CASSPGSPLHF
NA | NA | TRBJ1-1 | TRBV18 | TGTGCCAGCTCACCACCGGCAGCCGAAGCTTTCTTT | CASSPPAAEAFF
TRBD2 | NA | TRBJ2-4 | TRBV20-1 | TGCAGTGCTACGTCGCGGGGGACTCAGTACTTC | CSATSRGTQYF
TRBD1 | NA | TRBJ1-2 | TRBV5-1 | TGCGCCAGCAGCTGGGGACAGGGAGGCTATGGCTACACCTTC | CASSWGQGGYGYTF
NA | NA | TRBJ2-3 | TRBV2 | TGTGCCAGCAGTGTGACACCTAGGCCCACAGATACGCAGTATTTT | CASSVTPRPTDTQYF
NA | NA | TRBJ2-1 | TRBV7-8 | TGTGCCAGCAGCTTAAGAGGGAATGAGCAGTTCTTC | CASSLRGNEQFF
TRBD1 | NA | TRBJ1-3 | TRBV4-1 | TGCGCCAGCAGCCAAACGGACAGGGGGCTCTTTATTTCTGGAAACACCATATATTTT | CASSQTDRGLFISGNTIYF
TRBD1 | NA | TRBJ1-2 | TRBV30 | TGTGCCTGGAGAAGACCGGGACAGGGGGCCTCCGGCTACACCTTC | CAWRRPGQGASGYTF
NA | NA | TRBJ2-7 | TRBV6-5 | TGTGCCAGCGCAAAGATAGGTCGTGGGTACGAGCAGTACTTC | CASAKIGRGYEQYF
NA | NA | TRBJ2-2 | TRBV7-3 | TGTGCCAGCAGCGTTGGGCAGGGGACCGGGGAGCTGTTTTTT | CASSVGQGTGELFF
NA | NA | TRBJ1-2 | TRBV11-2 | TGTGCCAGCAGCTTGGCCCCTCAGGGCTATGGCTACACCTTC | CASSLAPQGYGYTF